This TCR beta chain was observed in a study of cytomegalovirus exposure and HLA in healthy donors. Study-wide points: Among TCR beta chains, those listed as cytomegalovirus-associated numbered over 150. In an earlier analysis, in 620 or so donors, most V segments appeared productive either ~87% or ~30% of the time.

V was shortened by 5 bases and J by 4 bases, with 14 bases between the two germline ends. CDR1 and CDR2 (germline): SNHLY, FYNNEI. This CDR3 contains 15 residues. Regarding this clone: Antigen specificity is unknown.

Likely unrecorded immune exposures existed in these nominally healthy donors. PCR involved 60 Vbeta and 13 Jbeta primers. The table came from immunoSEQ multiplex PCR; TCRdb's copy has only in-frame clones and leaves some out. Altogether some 150,000 clones are present, roughly two thirds being singletons, with the ten largest covering roughly 3%. The J gene is TRBJ2-2, the V gene TRBV2; D is possibly TRBD2 (6 bases). The origin of this receptor is a woman aged 25-40 years in good health and CMV-seronegative. Material: PBMCs. CDR3 amino acids: CASSTIGGATGELFF. The CDR3 DNA reads TGTGCCAGCAGTACCATCGGGGGAGCCACCGGGGAGCTGTTTTTT.